One T cell receptor beta chain is described in this entry. Its antigen is unknown. This sample is part of a study of T cells in tumors after PD-1 blockade. Study-level information: Patients had no prior checkpoint blockade, systemic immunosuppressants, or anti-cancer therapy within 4 weeks. Each patient got pembrolizumab 200 mg every 3 weeks or cemiplimab 350 mg every 2 weeks. Peripheral blood samples averaged about 33,000 unique clonotypes and around 120,000 templates.

Overall study results and limits: Blood contained 35% to 50% of the tumor's TCR clonotypes.

Some clones are missing from TCRdb's copy, which holds only in-frame ones; the method was immunoSEQ multiplex PCR. This sample has roughly 59,000 clones, with around three quarters found just once. J gave up 2 bases and V 6 bases, and 5 bases lay outside the gene matches. The CDR3 is 14 amino acids. Germline-derived CDR1 and CDR2 are SGHDN and FVKESK. The receptor's source is a human donor with basal cell carcinoma. V usage is TRBV14 and J usage is TRBJ2-5, with 8 bases that match TRBD1. This specimen consisted of PBMCs, obtained before anti-PD-1 treatment. CDR3 loop: CASSSNRGQETQYF. CDR3 nucleotide sequence: TGTGCCAGCAGTTCTAACAGGGGGCAAGAGACCCAGTACTTC. The complete variable domain, with remaining parts taken from reference TRBV14 and TRBJ2-5, reads EAGVTQFPSHSVIEKGQTVTLRCDPISGHDNLYWYRRVMGKEIKFLLHFVKESKQDESGMPNNRFLAERTGGTYSTLKVQPAELEDSGVYFCASSSNRGQETQYFGPGTRLLVL.